The clone carrying this T cell receptor beta chain was seen many times. This specimen comes from a study of T cells in Graves' hyperthyroidism and ophthalmopathy. Background on the study: Specimen type is peripheral blood, collected at initial diagnosis prior to any treatment.

The CDR3 spans 15 residues. The germline V gene has CDR1 SGHRS and CDR2 YFSETQ. Losses at the gene ends were 0 bases for V and 9 bases for J; bases not matched to a gene: 6. Researchers amplified the TCR beta CDR3 regions from RNA transcripts. An initial round of RT-PCR targeting the TCR CDR3 relied on the HTBI primer set. TCRdb reprocessed the multiplex PCR reads with MiXCR, giving one entry per CDR3 protein. The sample carries hundreds of thousands of distinct CDR3 sequences, around 16% recorded once. This sequence was found in a woman in her forties with Graves' ophthalmopathy. Sequenced material: blood. The chain combines TRBV5-1 with TRBJ2-1; 10 bases are shared with TRBD1. CDR3 region: CASSLVGQGLSEQFF. In nucleotides, the CDR3 is TGCGCCAGCAGCTTGGTGGGACAGGGGTTAAGTGAGCAGTTCTTC.